This T cell receptor (beta chain) was obtained from a study of shared clonotypes between healthy human individuals. CDR3 size: 12 residues. The V gene's germline CDR1 is MGHDK and CDR2 SYGVNS. Trimming shortened V by 10 bases and J by 8 bases, and 15 bases separated the two germline ends. Study-level results: Across several donors, naive CD4 shared roughly 5.2%, naive CD8 more than 3%, memory CD4 over 2%, memory CD8 over 0.3%.

Authors' data handling: Filtering differed, since immunoSEQ gave only junction sequences and no quality scores. Libraries were prepared by immunoSEQ multiplex PCR; TCRdb keeps only in-frame clonotypes and omits some of them. D and trimming were read from the DNA, whereas the V and J calls and clone size are those reported in that table. The table lists a few hundred thousand clones, around 87% of them singletons. This clone was counted once. The antigen remains undetermined. This receptor was obtained from a man between 18 and 29 years old in good health. Sample: memory CD8+ T cells sorted from blood. Subset reported: CD45RO+ cells pooled with CCR7-negative TemRA cells. This sequence joins TRBV25-1 and TRBJ2-1; D is undetermined. The chain's CDR3 is CATTASTHEQFF. CDR3 DNA: TGTGCCACAACCGCCTCGACGCATGAGCAGTTCTTC.